This T cell receptor (beta chain) stems from a study of blood T cell repertoires in COVID-19 (dated by TCRdb to 2018 to 2021). About the full investigation: Collaborator samples came from the United States, Italy and Spain and covered acute and convalescent phases of COVID-19. The prospective study material was composed of cDNA or gDNA derived from T cells, B-cell-depleted T cells, or PBMCs. Deeply sampled blood TCRbeta repertoires from subjects exposed to, actively infected with, or recovered from COVID-19 were included in the dataset. The repertoires were released in a freely available public database intended as a resource for research on the immune response to SARS-CoV-2. Samples were obtained from the ongoing ImmuneRACE study (first 160 participants) and from some 1,300 subjects provided by 6 global collaborators. Sample metadata almost always included a de-identified subject ID, COVID-19 status, age in years and sex. Where available, HLA class I and class II types were taken from metadata supplied by the sample provider and were not determined by assay-based typing. General conclusions and limits of the study: The quantity of clinical and demographic metadata differed by source and by participant and was supplied without curation.

Regarding this clone: The target of this receptor is not known. No much larger clone exists at a distance of one base, and base qualities are not known.

V is shortened by 5 bases, J by 5 bases, and the region joining them spans 18 bases. Including the terminal cysteine and phenylalanine, the CDR3 comprises 15 residues. The retained sequence is limited to the CDR3, 45 bases, with the frame set at the first base. CDR1 and CDR2, per the germline V gene, are MNHEY and SVGAGI. The immunoSEQ Assay, a bias-controlled multiplex PCR, was used to amplify TCRbeta CDR3 regions from genomic DNA. The study's processing was this. Nucleated cell counts per sample were estimated from amplification of reference gene primers within the assay. Sequence reads were collapsed and filtered to measure the absolute abundance of every unique TCRbeta CDR3 rearrangement. For each sample, productive Simpson clonality was calculated as the square root of Simpson's diversity index across productive rearrangements. This is the immuneACCESS table as TCRdb keeps it, with only in-frame sequences that have V and J called. A part of the clones is gone; compared with another copy, unresolved V genes explain less than half, and the rest is unexplained. The D gene and trimming were derived from the DNA, and the V and J assignments and clone size from that table. A total of under 200,000 clones appear in this sample, roughly 80% of them only once. Of the sample, roughly 5% is held by the ten largest clones.

Participants in the prospective study were enrolled through a virtual design, were aged roughly 18 to 100 years, and lived in approximately 24 United States geographic areas. In the prospective study, cohorts were assigned on the basis of participant-reported clinical history obtained from a screening survey and a study questionnaire. Mobile phlebotomists in the prospective study collected whole blood, serum and a nasopharyngeal or oropharyngeal swab from every participant. Additional blood draws and questionnaires over an approximately 2-month period could optionally be provided by prospective study participants. Prospective study blood samples were shipped either frozen or at room temperature before DNA extraction.

Sequencing input: PBMCs or T cells enriched from blood (not recorded which). The chain links TRBV6-5 with TRBJ1-1; the D gene lacks a confident call. The clonotype was recovered from a woman in her sixties or seventies with acute COVID-19. The sequenced DNA: TGTGCCAGCAGTCCTGCCAGCGGGTGGAAAACTGAAGCTTTCTTT. This yields the protein CASSPASGWKTEAFF.